This record looks at one TCR beta chain sequence and its context. The sample originates from a study of control samples from healthy donors and cancer patients. Trimming at V came to 6 bases and at J to 2 bases, leaving 0 bases not matched to a gene. The CDR3 totals 14 residues. CDR1 and CDR2 from the germline V gene are SGHNT and YENEEA. The data were produced by immunoSEQ multiplex PCR, yet TCRdb's version contains in-frame clones alone and is incomplete. The sample yields approximately 170,000 clones, 90% to 95% seen once. This sequence was found in a woman aged 25 to 45 in good health. The chain recombines TRBV11-3 with TRBJ2-6, with TRBD1 matching 8 bases. The material sequenced was blood. CDR3 residues: CASRTGAGANVLTF. CDR3 in DNA: TGTGCCAGCAGGACAGGGGCTGGGGCCAACGTCCTGACTTTC. The variable domain in full, completed from reference TRBV11-3 and TRBJ2-6, reads EAGVVQSPRYKIIEKKQPVAFWCNPISGHNTLYWYLQNLGQGPELLIRYENEEAVDDSQLPKDRFSAERLKGVDSTLKIQPAELGDSAVYLCASRTGAGANVLTFGAGSRLTVL.